Many counts were recorded for the clone carrying this T cell receptor beta chain. Time point defined: persistent/refractory GD, antithyroid drugs over 5 years with positive TRAb. RNA isolated from PBMCs was used to make the TCR library. This specimen belongs to a study of regulatory T cells in long-lasting Graves disease. TCR beta libraries were built with iRepertoire HTBI primers and Arm-PCR of CDR3 regions. Original processing methods: Identified across the samples were around 62 TRBV segments and 13 to 15 TRBJ segments. From the multiplex PCR reads, TCRdb called clonotypes with MiXCR, one entry per CDR3 protein. V and J calls and clone size were set by TCRdb, not the authors. Of a few hundred thousand distinct CDR3 sequences listed, 23% were seen once; the top ten hold 25% to 35%. CDR1 is SNHLY and CDR2 is FYNNEI in the germline V gene. The CDR3 loop spans 16 amino acids. The V segment lost 10 bases and the J segment 3 bases; nucleotides outside the gene matches: 18.

The rearrangement uses TRBV2 and TRBJ2-7, with 7 bases fitting TRBD2. Source: peripheral blood mononuclear cells (PBMCs), taken when the disease was refractory, from a patient treated with antithyroid drugs. This sequence was found in a woman aged 40 to 50 with Graves disease. CDR3 loop: CATTMKAGLGLYEQYF. CDR3 bases: TGTGCCACCACGATGAAAGCGGGATTGGGCCTCTACGAGCAGTACTTC.